A selection of T cell receptor beta chains follows, all from one sample in a study of vaccination and CD4 T cells after COVID-19. Which antigens these TCRs recognize remains unknown. One entry per CDR3 protein, called by TCRdb with MiXCR from the PCR reads. The data contain roughly 20,000 distinct CDR3 sequences, approximately 40% of them singletons. The specimen comprised CD4+ T cells from blood, cultured in vitro, sampled after SARS-CoV-2 vaccination. These receptors all come from a human donor who had recovered from COVID-19. Each CDR3 is given with its conserved first and last residue. The order of the fields is V gene, D gene, clone size, J gene, CDR3 DNA, CDR3 protein. A D gene is named only where the DNA matches it firmly. Clone size is given for some rows only: seen once, a few or many times, or a class if the clone is expanded.

v_gene: TRBV25-1
d_gene: TRBD2
abundance: .
j_gene: TRBJ2-3
CDR3nt: TGTGCCAGCGGGGGGGGGAGCACAGATACGCAGTATTTT
CDR3aa: CASGGGSTDTQYF

v_gene: TRBV20-1
d_gene: .
abundance: few
j_gene: TRBJ1-3
CDR3nt: TGCAGTGCTAGGGAGGAGTTTTACGGAAACACCATATATTTT
CDR3aa: CSAREEFYGNTIYF

v_gene: TRBV12-3/TRBV12-4
d_gene: TRBD2
abundance: .
j_gene: TRBJ2-2
CDR3nt: TGTGCCAGCACCTCTCCACCCAGCGGGGCTTGGCACGGGGAGCTGTTTTTT
CDR3aa: CASTSPPSGAWHGELFF

v_gene: TRBV11-2
d_gene: .
abundance: few
j_gene: TRBJ2-7
CDR3nt: TGTGCCAGCAGCTTAGATCGAGTTAGTTCTGGCTACGAGCAGTACTTC
CDR3aa: CASSLDRVSSGYEQYF

v_gene: TRBV20-1
d_gene: .
abundance: few
j_gene: TRBJ1-1
CDR3nt: TGCAGTGCTAGAGACGAGGTAGCTTTCTTT
CDR3aa: CSARDEVAFF

v_gene: TRBV7-3
d_gene: .
abundance: .
j_gene: TRBJ2-2
CDR3nt: TGTGCCAGCAGCTTTGACCCCGGGACGGCGAACACCGGGGAGCTGTTTTTT
CDR3aa: CASSFDPGTANTGELFF

v_gene: TRBV7-2
d_gene: TRBD1
abundance: .
j_gene: TRBJ1-1
CDR3nt: TGTGCCAGCAGCCTCTTCATGGACAGGTCAGAAGCTTTCTTT
CDR3aa: CASSLFMDRSEAFF

v_gene: TRBV4-3
d_gene: .
abundance: .
j_gene: TRBJ1-1
CDR3nt: TGCGCCAGCAGCCATACCCTGAGCACTGAAGCTTTCTTT
CDR3aa: CASSHTLSTEAFF

v_gene: TRBV18
d_gene: TRBD1
abundance: .
j_gene: TRBJ2-2
CDR3nt: TGTGCCAGCTCACCGCTGAACACCGGGACAGTAGTCACCGGGGAGCTGTTTTTT
CDR3aa: CASSPLNTGTVVTGELFF

v_gene: TRBV27
d_gene: .
abundance: few
j_gene: TRBJ2-3
CDR3nt: TGTGCCAGCAGTACCCCTTGGCCGACAGATACGCAGTATTTT
CDR3aa: CASSTPWPTDTQYF

v_gene: TRBV7-6
d_gene: .
abundance: .
j_gene: TRBJ1-5
CDR3nt: TGTGCCAGCAGCTTATCCTTCGGTGGGAATCAGCCCCAGCATTTT
CDR3aa: CASSLSFGGNQPQHF

v_gene: TRBV6-1
d_gene: .
abundance: .
j_gene: TRBJ2-7
CDR3nt: TGTGCCAGCAGTGAAGAAGGGGGGATTATAGACTACGAGCAGTACTTC
CDR3aa: CASSEEGGIIDYEQYF

v_gene: TRBV11-2
d_gene: TRBD2
abundance: few
j_gene: TRBJ2-5
CDR3nt: TGTGCCAGCAGCCGGGCCGCGGGGGAACAAGAGACCCAGTACTTC
CDR3aa: CASSRAAGEQETQYF

v_gene: TRBV6-2/TRBV6-3
d_gene: TRBD2
abundance: .
j_gene: TRBJ2-7
CDR3nt: TGTGCCAGCAGTTACTCGATAAGCGGGAGTCTTCTTTTCCACGAGCAGTACTTC
CDR3aa: CASSYSISGSLLFHEQYF

v_gene: TRBV28
d_gene: .
abundance: .
j_gene: TRBJ2-2
CDR3nt: TGTGCCAGCAGTCCTGGTGTCCTAGGGGAGCTGTTTTTT
CDR3aa: CASSPGVLGELFF

v_gene: TRBV28
d_gene: .
abundance: few
j_gene: TRBJ2-7
CDR3nt: TGTGCCAGCAGTTTTAGGGCTTTGCCCTACGAGCAGTACTTC
CDR3aa: CASSFRALPYEQYF

v_gene: TRBV19
d_gene: .
abundance: .
j_gene: TRBJ2-3
CDR3nt: TGTGCCAGTAGTACCTCCCTGGTGAGCGGAGATACGCAGTATTTT
CDR3aa: CASSTSLVSGDTQYF

v_gene: TRBV4-1
d_gene: .
abundance: .
j_gene: TRBJ2-2
CDR3nt: TGCGCCAGCAGTCCGGAAGGGGGGGGCTCGAACACCGGGGAGCTGTTTTTT
CDR3aa: CASSPEGGGSNTGELFF

v_gene: TRBV7-2
d_gene: .
abundance: few
j_gene: TRBJ1-1
CDR3nt: TGTGCCAGCAGCTTAGCCCGGTTGAACACTGAAGCTTTCTTT
CDR3aa: CASSLARLNTEAFF

v_gene: TRBV4-1
d_gene: TRBD2
abundance: .
j_gene: TRBJ2-1
CDR3nt: TGCGCCAGCAGCCAAGATACTGGCCCGGGACTAGCGGGGGCCAATAAGGGTCTGGATGAGCAGTTCTTC
CDR3aa: CASSQDTGPGLAGANKGLDEQFF

v_gene: TRBV7-2
d_gene: .
abundance: .
j_gene: TRBJ2-5
CDR3nt: TGTGCCAGCAGCGGTAGTAGCCGAGAGACCCAGTACTTC
CDR3aa: CASSGSSRETQYF

v_gene: TRBV20-1
d_gene: .
abundance: medium-sized
j_gene: TRBJ2-3
CDR3nt: TGCAGTGCGCTAACTAGTGCGGGGTCGCCAGATACGCAGTATTTT
CDR3aa: CSALTSAGSPDTQYF

v_gene: TRBV7-3
d_gene: TRBD2
abundance: .
j_gene: TRBJ2-1
CDR3nt: TGTGCCAGCAGCTCCGGACTAGCGCAGTACAATGAGCAGTTCTTC
CDR3aa: CASSSGLAQYNEQFF

v_gene: TRBV12-5
d_gene: .
abundance: .
j_gene: TRBJ2-3
CDR3nt: TGTGCTAGTGGTGCTTCCCGCCCAGATACGCAGTATTTT
CDR3aa: CASGASRPDTQYF

v_gene: TRBV27
d_gene: .
abundance: .
j_gene: TRBJ1-1
CDR3nt: TGTGCCAGCAGAAGGGACCGACTGATGAACACTGAAGCTTTCTTT
CDR3aa: CASRRDRLMNTEAFF

v_gene: TRBV29-1
d_gene: TRBD1
abundance: once
j_gene: TRBJ2-1
CDR3nt: TGCAGCGTTGAAGATTTTAATGTGGACAGGAGGAATGAGCAGTTCTTC
CDR3aa: CSVEDFNVDRRNEQFF

v_gene: TRBV7-7
d_gene: .
abundance: few
j_gene: TRBJ2-7
CDR3nt: TGTGCCAGCAGCTTAGACGGGGCGAACTACTACGAGCAGTACTTC
CDR3aa: CASSLDGANYYEQYF

v_gene: TRBV19
d_gene: .
abundance: few
j_gene: TRBJ1-5
CDR3nt: TGTGCCAGTAGTGTAGCAGGGTCGTTTAGCAATCAGCCCCAGCATTTT
CDR3aa: CASSVAGSFSNQPQHF

v_gene: TRBV7-2
d_gene: .
abundance: .
j_gene: TRBJ1-4
CDR3nt: TGTGCCAGCAGCTCGAGACACCTGGAAAAACTGTTTTTT
CDR3aa: CASSSRHLEKLFF

v_gene: TRBV19
d_gene: .
abundance: .
j_gene: TRBJ1-2
CDR3nt: TGTGCCAGTAGTATAGACGGGTCTCGGGGGCGCTTCTATGGCTACACCTTC
CDR3aa: CASSIDGSRGRFYGYTF

v_gene: TRBV11-3
d_gene: TRBD2
abundance: .
j_gene: TRBJ2-7
CDR3nt: TGTGCCAGCAGCCTTCGGACTAGCGGGATCGACGAGCAGTACTTC
CDR3aa: CASSLRTSGIDEQYF

v_gene: TRBV6-1
d_gene: .
abundance: .
j_gene: TRBJ2-2
CDR3nt: TGTGCCAGCAGTAGGAGGACCCAGAACACCGGGGAGCTGTTTTTT
CDR3aa: CASSRRTQNTGELFF

v_gene: TRBV19
d_gene: .
abundance: .
j_gene: TRBJ2-5
CDR3nt: TGTGCCGGGGGCTTGGAGACCCAGTACTTC
CDR3aa: CAGGLETQYF

v_gene: TRBV7-9
d_gene: .
abundance: .
j_gene: TRBJ1-1
CDR3nt: TGTGCCAGCAGCTTTTCGGACACTGAAGCTTTCTTT
CDR3aa: CASSFSDTEAFF

v_gene: TRBV7-2
d_gene: .
abundance: few
j_gene: TRBJ2-5
CDR3nt: TGTGCCAGCAGCTTGAAAGGGAGTCCGGAGACCCAGTACTTC
CDR3aa: CASSLKGSPETQYF

v_gene: TRBV20-1
d_gene: TRBD1
abundance: few
j_gene: TRBJ1-2
CDR3nt: TGCAGTGCAGAGGAGCGACAGGGGGACTATGGCTACACCTTC
CDR3aa: CSAEERQGDYGYTF

v_gene: TRBV27
d_gene: .
abundance: few
j_gene: TRBJ1-5
CDR3nt: TGTGCCAGCAGTTGGGCCTTCGATCAGCCCCAGCATTTT
CDR3aa: CASSWAFDQPQHF

v_gene: TRBV20-1
d_gene: .
abundance: few
j_gene: TRBJ2-7
CDR3nt: TGCAGTGCTAGTCTGGACGGTTCTTACGAGCAGTACTTC
CDR3aa: CSASLDGSYEQYF

v_gene: TRBV5-8
d_gene: TRBD1
abundance: .
j_gene: TRBJ2-5
CDR3nt: TGTGCCAGCAGCTTGAGACAGGGTGTGGAGACCCAGTACTTC
CDR3aa: CASSLRQGVETQYF

v_gene: TRBV12-3/TRBV12-4
d_gene: TRBD1
abundance: .
j_gene: TRBJ2-5
CDR3nt: TGTGCCAGCAGTTTAAACAGGGGGGCAGAGACCCAGTACTTC
CDR3aa: CASSLNRGAETQYF

v_gene: TRBV5-1
d_gene: .
abundance: .
j_gene: TRBJ1-1
CDR3nt: TGCGCCAGCAGCTTCGGGCAGGGGCCTGAAGCTTTCTTT
CDR3aa: CASSFGQGPEAFF

v_gene: TRBV2
d_gene: .
abundance: few
j_gene: TRBJ1-5
CDR3nt: TGTGCCAGCAGGACGACTGGGAATCAGCCCCAGCATTTT
CDR3aa: CASRTTGNQPQHF

v_gene: TRBV7-6
d_gene: TRBD1
abundance: .
j_gene: TRBJ1-2
CDR3nt: TGTGCCAGCAGCTTAGCGTCGCAGGGGGGGGGCTACACCTTC
CDR3aa: CASSLASQGGGYTF

v_gene: TRBV7-2
d_gene: .
abundance: few
j_gene: TRBJ1-1
CDR3nt: TGTGCCAGCAGCTCTCCGACAGGACAGAGGTGGGTCTTT
CDR3aa: CASSSPTGQRWVF

v_gene: TRBV15
d_gene: TRBD1
abundance: few
j_gene: TRBJ1-2
CDR3nt: TGTGCCACCAGCAGAGATCTTCCCGGTACAGGGGATGGCTACACCTTC
CDR3aa: CATSRDLPGTGDGYTF

v_gene: TRBV20-1
d_gene: .
abundance: few
j_gene: TRBJ2-3
CDR3nt: TGCAGTGCTCCTAATAGCGGTGGGGGCGTCAGAGATACGCAGTATTTT
CDR3aa: CSAPNSGGGVRDTQYF

v_gene: TRBV19
d_gene: .
abundance: few
j_gene: TRBJ1-2
CDR3nt: TGTGCCAGTAGTCCTTTTAGCCAAGGCTATGGCTACACCTTC
CDR3aa: CASSPFSQGYGYTF

v_gene: TRBV15
d_gene: TRBD2
abundance: .
j_gene: TRBJ2-7
CDR3nt: TGTGCCACCAGCAGAGATCAAACTAGCGGGGCCTACGAGCAGTACTTC
CDR3aa: CATSRDQTSGAYEQYF

v_gene: TRBV9
d_gene: TRBD2
abundance: .
j_gene: TRBJ2-3
CDR3nt: TGTGCCAGCAGCGCACTCCTAGCGGGAGGGCAAGATACGCAGTATTTT
CDR3aa: CASSALLAGGQDTQYF

v_gene: TRBV20-1
d_gene: TRBD1
abundance: few
j_gene: TRBJ1-6
CDR3nt: TGCAGTGCTAGAGAACAGGGGTTTCCCAATAATTCACCCCTCCACTTT
CDR3aa: CSAREQGFPNNSPLHF

v_gene: TRBV24-1
d_gene: .
abundance: .
j_gene: TRBJ1-5
CDR3nt: TGTGCCACCAGAATGAACTACCCCGGGGTGGGGGGCCAGCCCCAGCATTTT
CDR3aa: CATRMNYPGVGGQPQHF

v_gene: TRBV4-1
d_gene: .
abundance: .
j_gene: TRBJ2-1
CDR3nt: TGCGCCAGCAGCCGCCAGCGGACCTACAATGAGCAGTTCTTC
CDR3aa: CASSRQRTYNEQFF

v_gene: TRBV20-1
d_gene: TRBD2
abundance: few
j_gene: TRBJ2-5
CDR3nt: TGCAGTGCTAGAGTTTCGAGCGGGAGAAGGGGAGAGACCCAGTACTTC
CDR3aa: CSARVSSGRRGETQYF